A selection of T cell receptor beta chains follows, all from one sample in a study of cytomegalovirus exposure and HLA in healthy donors. Produced via immunoSEQ multiplex PCR; TCRdb's table is partial and in-frame only. Altogether about 180,000 clones are present, 75% to 90% being singletons, with the ten largest covering 1%. Sequenced material: PBMCs. All receptors come from a boy under 10 years old in good health and CMV-seronegative. The CDR3 runs from the conserved cysteine through the conserved F or W. Fields, in order: V gene, D gene, J gene, clone size, CDR3 DNA, CDR3 protein. D genes are given only for firm matches. The listing skips clone size in some rows; elsewhere it reads once, few, many or a size class.

V gene: TRBV2
D gene: TRBD1
J gene: TRBJ2-1
clone size: .
CDR3 DNA: TGTGCCAGCAGAGGGACAGGGGGAAACAATGAGCAGTTCTTC
CDR3 protein: CASRGTGGNNEQFF

V gene: TRBV2
D gene: .
J gene: TRBJ2-7
clone size: .
CDR3 DNA: TGTGCCAGCGGCGAAGGGCTCTTCTACGAGCAGTACTTC
CDR3 protein: CASGEGLFYEQYF

V gene: TRBV11-2
D gene: TRBD2
J gene: TRBJ2-7
clone size: .
CDR3 DNA: TGTGCCAGCAGGAGACTAGCGGGAGGGGGGTACGAGCAGTACTTC
CDR3 protein: CASRRLAGGGYEQYF

V gene: TRBV19
D gene: .
J gene: TRBJ2-7
clone size: once
CDR3 DNA: TGTGCCAGTAGTATAGTGCAGGGCCACGAGCAGTACTTC
CDR3 protein: CASSIVQGHEQYF

V gene: TRBV30
D gene: .
J gene: TRBJ1-4
clone size: .
CDR3 DNA: TGTGCCTGGAACGGAATCGTCAGGGGTGCAGGTGAAAAACTGTTTTTT
CDR3 protein: CAWNGIVRGAGEKLFF

V gene: TRBV7-2
D gene: .
J gene: TRBJ2-5
clone size: .
CDR3 DNA: TGTGCCAGCAGCCCCTGGAGAACTAGGGTATACCAAGAGACCCAGTACTTC
CDR3 protein: CASSPWRTRVYQETQYF

V gene: TRBV7-9
D gene: TRBD1
J gene: TRBJ2-3
clone size: few
CDR3 DNA: TGTGCCAGCAGCTTGAGGGGGCAGGATACGCAGTATTTT
CDR3 protein: CASSLRGQDTQYF

V gene: TRBV28
D gene: TRBD2
J gene: TRBJ2-7
clone size: few
CDR3 DNA: TGTGCCAGCAGTCATAGCGGCGGGAGGTTCTCCTACGAGCAGTACTTC
CDR3 protein: CASSHSGGRFSYEQYF

V gene: TRBV7-8
D gene: TRBD2
J gene: TRBJ2-1
clone size: .
CDR3 DNA: TGTGCCAGCAGCTTACGGGGGGTAGCGGGAGGACAACGCTACAATGAGCAGTTCTTC
CDR3 protein: CASSLRGVAGGQRYNEQFF

V gene: TRBV4-1
D gene: TRBD2
J gene: TRBJ2-3
clone size: .
CDR3 DNA: TGCGCCAGCAGCCAACTGACTAGCGGGAGAACAGATACGCAGTATTTT
CDR3 protein: CASSQLTSGRTDTQYF

V gene: TRBV5-4
D gene: TRBD2
J gene: TRBJ2-3
clone size: few
CDR3 DNA: TGTGCCAGCAGCTCCGGACTAGCGGGCACAGATACGCAGTATTTT
CDR3 protein: CASSSGLAGTDTQYF

V gene: TRBV2
D gene: .
J gene: TRBJ2-7
clone size: .
CDR3 DNA: TGTGCCAGCAATGAAGCGGGCGCCTACGAGCAGTACTTC
CDR3 protein: CASNEAGAYEQYF

V gene: TRBV6-1
D gene: TRBD1
J gene: TRBJ1-1
clone size: .
CDR3 DNA: TGTGCCAGCAGCCCCGGGACAGGGGGCACTGAAGCTTTCTTT
CDR3 protein: CASSPGTGGTEAFF

V gene: TRBV7-3
D gene: TRBD2
J gene: TRBJ2-3
clone size: .
CDR3 DNA: TGTGCCAGCAGCTCATTCACTAGCGGGTCCCGAGATACGCAGTATTTT
CDR3 protein: CASSSFTSGSRDTQYF

V gene: TRBV7-8
D gene: TRBD1
J gene: TRBJ1-1
clone size: .
CDR3 DNA: TGTGCCAGCAGCTCGAACAGGGGGGGGAACACTGAAGCTTTCTTT
CDR3 protein: CASSSNRGGNTEAFF

V gene: TRBV25-1
D gene: TRBD2
J gene: TRBJ2-1
clone size: .
CDR3 DNA: TGTGCCAGCAGGGCGCTGACTAGCGGGAGGTCCTACAATGAGCAGTTCTTC
CDR3 protein: CASRALTSGRSYNEQFF

V gene: TRBV27
D gene: TRBD2
J gene: TRBJ2-7
clone size: .
CDR3 DNA: TGTGCCAGCAGTTCCAGCGGGAGGGCCACCGAGCAGTACTTC
CDR3 protein: CASSSSGRATEQYF

V gene: TRBV28
D gene: TRBD1
J gene: TRBJ1-2
clone size: .
CDR3 DNA: TGTGCCAGCAGTTTATCGGGCAGGGGGTCAGTGGGGGGCTACACCTTC
CDR3 protein: CASSLSGRGSVGGYTF

V gene: TRBV6-1
D gene: .
J gene: TRBJ1-2
clone size: once
CDR3 DNA: TGTGCCAGCAGTGAAGGGCAGGGGCCAAACTATGGCTACACCTTC
CDR3 protein: CASSEGQGPNYGYTF

V gene: TRBV7-2
D gene: .
J gene: TRBJ1-1
clone size: .
CDR3 DNA: TGTGCCAGCAGCCAGGCAAGGAACACTGAAGCTTTCTTT
CDR3 protein: CASSQARNTEAFF

V gene: TRBV12-5
D gene: TRBD1
J gene: TRBJ2-2
clone size: .
CDR3 DNA: TGTGCTAGTGGTTTGGTCCTGACAGGGGGTCCGAACACCGGGGAGCTGTTTTTT
CDR3 protein: CASGLVLTGGPNTGELFF

V gene: TRBV6-1
D gene: TRBD1
J gene: TRBJ1-2
clone size: .
CDR3 DNA: TGTGCCAGCAACCTAGGACAGGGGGCGACCAGTGGCTACACCTTC
CDR3 protein: CASNLGQGATSGYTF